This passage covers 18 T cell receptor beta chains from one sample sequenced in a study of blood T cells in healthy people across ages. Through a sample-barcoded 5' primer and a J-beta primer mix, a second PCR was run for roughly 6 to 12 cycles. TCRdb called the 5' RACE reads again in MiXCR, with one record for every CDR3 protein. The table includes hundreds of thousands of distinct CDR3 sequences, 55% to 75% detected once. Sequencing was carried out using blood. The source of these receptors is a man younger than 40 in good health.

The chain is built from TRBV21-1 and TRBJ1-2; TRBD1, the table's D call, lacks a check against the DNA. TRBV21-1 is a pseudogene. The CDR3 is 14 amino acids. The CDR3 here is CASSSRTGVGGYTF. For the CDR3, the DNA is TGTGCCAGCAGCAGTCGGACAGGGGTCGGTGGCTACACCTTC.

The chain recombines TRBV6-6 with TRBJ2-7; D is unresolved. V was pared by 5 bases and J by 3 bases, with 11 bases between. Per germline, CDR1 MNHNY and CDR2 SVGAGI (reference sequence). CDR3 length equals 13 residues. CDR3 sequence reads: CASSTGPGYEQYF. CDR3 nucleotides: TGTGCCAGCAGTACGGGCCCGGGCTACGAGCAGTACTTC.

The genes are TRBV28 and TRBJ2-7; tentatively, D is TRBD1 (5 bases). Trimming left V 3 bases short and J 3 bases short, with 18 bases between. In germline, CDR1 is MDHEN, CDR2 SYDVKM. The CDR3 length is 16 residues. CDR3 sequence reads: CASSFGDPRTNYEQYF. Written as DNA, the CDR3 is TGTGCCAGCAGTTTTGGGGATCCGAGGACAAACTACGAGCAGTACTTC.

This clonotype was picked up a small number of times. The chain recombines TRBV7-6 with TRBJ2-1; 13 bases line up with TRBD2. V gave up 1 base and J gave up 6 bases; unmatched junction bases: 9. Germline V CDR1 and CDR2: SGHVS, FNYEAQ. The CDR3 contains 18 residues. The CDR3 nucleotides are TGTGCCAGCAGCTTAGTGTGGGGGACTAGCGGGAAAGTCAATGAGCAGTTCTTC. Its translation is CASSLVWGTSGKVNEQFF.

The rearrangement uses TRBV3-1 and TRBJ2-3; tentatively, D is TRBD1 or TRBD2 (5 bases each). This CDR3 region has 13 residues. Trimming pared 4 bases from V and 6 bases from J, leaving 11 bases between. Germline-derived CDR1 and CDR2 are LGHDT and YNNKEL (reference sequence). This chain's CDR3 is CASSPGTGDTQYF. The CDR3 nucleotides read TGTGCCAGCAGCCCGGGGACCGGCGATACGCAGTATTTT.

This rearrangement joins TRBV12-3 or TRBV12-4 to TRBJ2-7; D possibly corresponds to TRBD2 (7 bases). CDR3 length equals 13 residues. Trimming took off 5 bases at V and 10 bases at J, with 18 bases between the two ends. In DNA form, the CDR3 reads TGTGCCAGCAGTCCGCCCAAGGGGGGGGCCCAGTACTTC. Amino acid sequence: CASSPPKGGAQYF.

This clonotype has only a few counts. This rearrangement joins TRBV6-1 to TRBJ2-3, with D unresolved. V was pared by 6 bases and J by 7 bases, with 11 bases between. CDR1 is MNHNS and CDR2 is SASEGT in the germline V gene. The CDR3 spans 12 residues. The CDR3 DNA reads TGTGCCAGCAGGCCGGACCGAAATACGCAGTATTTT. This encodes CASRPDRNTQYF.

The rearrangement links TRBV11-3 to TRBJ2-5, with D perhaps matching TRBD1 (6 bases). Trimming stripped 3 bases from V and 11 bases from J, with 13 bases between. The CDR3 consists of 12 residues. From germline, CDR1 is SGHNT and CDR2 YENEEA. CDR3 sequence reads: CASSLGDNEQYF. In DNA form, the CDR3 reads TGTGCCAGCAGCTTGGGGGACAATGAGCAGTACTTC.

This clonotype turned up a few times. V is TRBV15 and J is TRBJ1-6; D is uncertain. CDR1 is LNHNV and CDR2 is YYDKDF in the germline V gene (reference sequence). The CDR3 loop spans 18 amino acids. Trimming removed 1 base from V and 0 bases from J, with 13 bases in between. The CDR3 sequence: CATSRGFRENSYNSPLHF. The CDR3 region has the DNA TGTGCCACCAGCAGAGGATTTCGGGAGAACTCCTATAATTCACCCCTCCACTTT.

The chain combines TRBV7-6 with TRBJ2-5; D gene ambiguous. CDR1 is SGHVS and CDR2 is FNYEAQ in the germline V gene. Trimming left V 3 bases short and J 5 bases short, with 10 bases between. This CDR3 comprises 13 residues. CDR3 in amino acids: CASSFGQLETQYF. CDR3 coding DNA: TGTGCCAGCAGCTTCGGCCAGTTGGAGACCCAGTACTTC.

The genes are TRBV20-1 and TRBJ1-2; D gene ambiguous. The CDR3 is 14 amino acids. Trimming left V 4 bases short and J 8 bases short, with 20 bases between. The V gene's germline CDR1 is DFQATT and CDR2 SNEGSKA (reference sequence). In nucleotides, the CDR3 is TGCAGTGCTACTAACCCCGGCGGTTCTGACGGCTACACCTTC. Protein product: CSATNPGGSDGYTF.

The table lists this clonotype with a few counts. The genes are TRBV2 and TRBJ2-1, with D possibly matching TRBD2 (6 bases). Germline CDR1 reads SNHLY; CDR2 reads FYNNEI. The CDR3 has 13 residues. Trimming left V 10 bases short and J 5 bases short, with 15 bases between. The CDR3 DNA is TGTGCCACCTTTTTAGCGGTCCACAATGAGCAGTTCTTC. Translated: CATFLAVHNEQFF.

With regard to this clonotype: A single base separates this from a much larger clone, so it may be a read error. This rearrangement joins TRBV2 to TRBJ2-5; maybe TRBD2 (6 bases). V was pared by 9 bases and J by 0 bases, with 11 bases between. Germline lookup yields CDR1 SNHLY and CDR2 FYNNEI. The CDR3 is made up of 13 amino acids. CDR3 protein: CARRLGDQETQYF. DNA of the CDR3: TGTGCCAGGAGACTAGGAGACCAAGAGACCCAGTACTTC. Full variable domain (outside the CDR3, taken from reference TRBV2 and TRBJ2-5): EPEVTQTPSHQVTQMGQEVILRCVPISNHLYFYWYRQILGQKVEFLVSFYNNEISEKSEIFDDQFSVERPDGSNFTLKIRSTKLEDSAMYFCARRLGDQETQYFGPGTRLLVL.

The genes are TRBV5-5 and TRBJ2-5, with 10 bases identical to TRBD1. The CDR3 is made up of 16 amino acids. Germline V gene data show CDR1 as SGHKS and CDR2 as YYEKEE (reference sequence). V lost 4 bases and J lost 4; bases outside the gene matches: 10. Here the CDR3 DNA reads TGTGCCAGCAGCCGCTTGGAAGGGGACAGGGGAGAGACCCAGTACTTC. Translating gives CASSRLEGDRGETQYF.

This chain uses TRBV20-1 with TRBJ2-1; 12 positions match TRBD2. V lost 4 bases to trimming and J lost 9 bases; unmatched junction nucleotides: 10. Germline V CDR1 and CDR2: DFQATT, SNEGSKA (reference sequence). The CDR3 is 15 amino acids. CDR3 DNA: TGCAGTGCTACCCGGACTAGCGGGGCCGGGGCTGAGCAGTTCTTC. Translated: CSATRTSGAGAEQFF.

The chain recombines TRBV7-2 with TRBJ2-1, with 14 bases fitting TRBD2. This CDR3 comprises 15 residues. The germline CDR1 and CDR2 sequences are SGHTA and FQGNSA. V shed 5 bases, J shed 9 bases, and the junction held 6 bases outside the gene matches. The CDR3 reads CASSRTSGGLGEQFF. The CDR3 bases are TGTGCCAGCAGCCGGACTAGCGGGGGGCTTGGTGAGCAGTTCTTC.

This clonotype was recorded a few times. V gene TRBV25-1 combines with J gene TRBJ1-5; no definite D call. Germline V lookup: CDR1 MGHDK, CDR2 SYGVNS. Deletions cut 2 bases from V and 0 bases from J, with 5 bases between. The CDR3 sequence is 14 residues long. In nucleotides, the CDR3 is TGTGCCAGCAGTGAAGGCGGTAGCAATCAGCCCCAGCATTTT. Its translation is CASSEGGSNQPQHF.

The V and J genes are TRBV10-3 and TRBJ2-3; perhaps TRBD2 as D (5 bases). CDR1 and CDR2 from the germline V gene are ENHRY and SYGVKD. The CDR3 sequence is 13 residues long. V was pared by 6 bases and J by 2 bases, with 9 bases between. The CDR3 here is CAIRDSATDTQYF. The CDR3 region has the DNA TGTGCCATCAGGGACTCGGCCACAGATACGCAGTATTTT.